This TCR beta chain originates from a study of blood T cell repertoires in COVID-19. Study in general: Samples representing acute and convalescent COVID-19 were sourced from the United States, Italy and Spain. T cells, B-cell-depleted T cells, or PBMCs supplied cDNA or gDNA.

In the original analysis: Amplification of reference gene primers was used by the study to estimate nucleated cell counts. The method was immunoSEQ multiplex PCR; TCRdb's version includes in-frame clones alone and lacks a portion of them. For V, J and clone size, that table is used; D and trimming come from the DNA. The repertoire consists of approximately 100,000 clones, with 65% to 80% occurring once and the leading ten covering roughly 20%. The length of the CDR3 is 15 residues. The germline CDR1 and CDR2 sequences are SGHRS and YFSETQ. Trimming cost V 0 bases and J 5 bases, with 12 bases left between them.

The genes are TRBV5-1 and TRBJ2-1; tentatively, D is TRBD2 (6 bases). The receptor comes from a man between 65 and 79 years old with active or convalescent COVID-19. Sequenced: peripheral blood. The CDR3: CASSLGGTSNNEQFF. The CDR3 DNA is TGCGCCAGCAGCTTGGGCGGGACCAGCAACAATGAGCAGTTCTTC.